The rows below give T cell receptor beta chains drawn from one sample of a study of a mutant IDH1 vaccine in newly diagnosed glioma. Using immunoSEQ multiplex PCR, the repertoire was profiled, and TCRdb retains in-frame clones only, with some absent. The sample holds about 65,000 clones, about 88% seen once. Their recognized antigens are unknown. Source: PBMCs, taken from a glioma patient whose treatment included an IDH1 peptide vaccine. All receptors derive from a young man with glioma. Both conserved end residues are part of each CDR3. D genes are given only for firm matches. The size entry is marked missing in some rows and otherwise reads once, few, many or a size class.

>-|TRBV28|-|TRBJ1-3
CASFARVAGNTIYF
TGTGCCAGTTTTGCGAGAGTAGCTGGAAACACCATATATTTT
>-|TRBV5-6|-|TRBJ2-7
CASSYRVSSRTYEQYF
TGTGCCAGCAGCTATAGGGTCAGTTCCCGCACCTACGAGCAGTACTTC
>-|TRBV30|-|TRBJ2-7
CAWSVGGLDFYEQYF
TGTGCCTGGAGTGTCGGGGGCCTAGATTTTTACGAGCAGTACTTC
>-|TRBV19|TRBD2|TRBJ2-2
CASIQSSGGLTGELFF
TGTGCCAGTATCCAATCTAGCGGGGGGCTTACCGGGGAGCTGTTTTTT
>-|TRBV5-1|-|TRBJ1-5
CASSLVSGRSQPQHF
TGCGCCAGCAGCTTGGTTTCTGGGAGAAGTCAGCCCCAGCATTTT
>-|TRBV20-1|-|TRBJ2-7
CSATNMYEQYF
TGCAGTGCTACAAACATGTACGAGCAGTACTTC
>-|TRBV5-5|TRBD1|TRBJ2-3
CASSFGQGYADTQYF
TGTGCCAGCAGCTTCGGACAGGGTTATGCAGATACGCAGTATTTT
>-|TRBV6-4|-|TRBJ2-2
CASSDSTNTGELFF
TGTGCCAGCAGTGACTCGACAAACACCGGGGAGCTGTTTTTT
>-|TRBV5-1|-|TRBJ2-5
CASSLQGFQETQYF
TGCGCCAGCAGCTTACAGGGCTTCCAAGAGACCCAGTACTTC
>-|TRBV30|-|TRBJ1-2
CAWSVQLRGGYTF
TGTGCCTGGAGTGTACAACTCCGAGGGGGCTACACCTTC
>-|TRBV9|-|TRBJ2-7
CASSTRTGSYEQYF
TGTGCCAGCAGCACCCGGACCGGCTCCTACGAGCAGTACTTC
>-|TRBV2|-|TRBJ2-3
CASSEERTQYF
TGTGCCAGCAGTGAAGAGCGTACGCAGTATTTT
>-|TRBV18|-|TRBJ2-5
CASSSGVGETQYF
TGTGCCAGCTCCTCGGGGGTAGGAGAGACCCAGTACTTC
>once|TRBV29-1|TRBD2|TRBJ2-3
CSATPVSGARTDTQYF
TGCAGCGCCACACCGGTTAGCGGGGCTCGCACAGATACGCAGTATTTT
>-|TRBV11-2|-|TRBJ1-1
CASSLDPGRGEAFF
TGTGCCAGCAGCTTAGATCCGGGACGTGGTGAAGCTTTCTTT
>-|TRBV10-1|-|TRBJ2-3
CASRASGTNPTDTQYF
TGCGCCAGCAGGGCCTCCGGGACAAATCCCACAGATACGCAGTATTTT
>-|TRBV21-1|-|TRBJ1-3
CASSKEAGYERNTIYF
TGTGCCAGCAGCAAAGAGGCAGGGTACGAGAGAAACACCATATATTTT
>-|TRBV6-6|TRBD2|TRBJ2-7
CASWRGDLYEQYF
TGTGCCAGCTGGCGGGGGGATCTCTACGAGCAGTACTTC
>-|TRBV10-3|-|TRBJ2-5
CAISDRYQTSQETQYF
TGTGCCATCAGTGATAGGTACCAAACTTCCCAAGAGACCCAGTACTTC
>-|TRBV5-6|-|TRBJ1-1
CASSLASWRDKSTEAFF
TGTGCCAGCAGCTTGGCCTCTTGGAGGGATAAATCTACTGAAGCTTTCTTT
>-|TRBV28|TRBD2|TRBJ2-1
CASSFGSSGGYNEQFF
TGTGCCAGCAGTTTTGGTAGTAGCGGGGGCTACAATGAGCAGTTCTTC
>-|TRBV29-1|-|TRBJ2-7
CSGGQAYPYEQYF
TGCAGCGGGGGGCAGGCTTATCCCTACGAGCAGTACTTC
>-|TRBV19|TRBD1|TRBJ1-6
CASSIDAGTVLYVNNSPLHF
TGTGCCAGTAGTATAGATGCCGGGACAGTTCTTTACGTCAATAATTCACCCCTCCACTTT
>-|TRBV29-1|TRBD2|TRBJ2-1
CSVVRTSGYNEQFF
TGCAGCGTTGTCCGGACTAGCGGATACAATGAGCAGTTCTTC
>-|TRBV29-1|-|TRBJ1-1
CSVVGPRILNTEAFF
TGCAGCGTTGTGGGACCGCGAATCCTGAACACTGAAGCTTTCTTT
>-|TRBV18|-|TRBJ2-7
CASSPLGRGGPGTSAYEQYF
TGTGCCAGCTCACCACTTGGTCGGGGAGGCCCCGGGACCTCAGCCTACGAGCAGTACTTC
>-|TRBV5-4|TRBD2|TRBJ2-1
CASSPPHSGGGPGATNEQFF
TGTGCCAGCAGCCCTCCCCATAGCGGGGGGGGACCTGGAGCAACCAATGAGCAGTTCTTC
>-|TRBV4-2|-|TRBJ2-2
CASTRGGFTGELFF
TGTGCCAGCACGAGGGGGGGTTTCACCGGGGAGCTGTTTTTT
>-|TRBV5-6|-|TRBJ1-2
CASSRIRPSSNYGYTF
TGTGCCAGCAGCCGCATCCGGCCCTCTTCTAACTATGGCTACACCTTC
>-|TRBV6-4|-|TRBJ2-2
CASSDSPGTRELFF
TGTGCCAGCAGTGACTCCCCGGGGACCAGGGAGCTGTTTTTT
>-|TRBV6-5|-|TRBJ1-4
CASSYSGVYGEKLFF
TGTGCCAGCAGTTACTCAGGGGTTTACGGTGAAAAACTGTTTTTT
>-|TRBV5-1|TRBD2|TRBJ2-2
CASSAGEGSVMGELFF
TGCGCCAGCAGCGCGGGAGAGGGCTCGGTTATGGGGGAGCTGTTTTTT
>-|TRBV28|-|TRBJ1-2
CASSSSLGANYGYTF
TGTGCCAGCAGCTCCTCTTTGGGGGCTAACTATGGCTACACCTTC
>-|TRBV7-2|TRBD1|TRBJ1-2
CASRYLLGQVEGYGYTF
TGTGCCAGCAGATACCTTCTGGGACAGGTCGAGGGCTATGGCTACACCTTC
>-|TRBV7-9|TRBD2|TRBJ2-4
CASSSPTSGETNIQYF
TGTGCCAGCAGCTCCCCGACTAGCGGGGAGACAAACATTCAGTACTTC
>-|TRBV7-2|-|TRBJ1-2
CASSDTGGISYGYTF
TGTGCCAGCAGCGATACGGGAGGAATCAGCTATGGCTACACCTTC
>few|TRBV6-5|-|TRBJ1-5
CASSSREGQPQHF
TGTGCCAGCAGTTCCAGGGAGGGACAGCCCCAGCATTTT
>-|TRBV10-2|TRBD1|TRBJ2-1
CASSESTGAPYNEQFF
TGCGCCAGCAGTGAGTCGACAGGGGCACCCTACAATGAGCAGTTCTTC
>-|TRBV7-2|TRBD2|TRBJ2-3
CASSWTSGGTDTQYF
TGTGCCAGCAGCTGGACTAGCGGGGGCACAGATACGCAGTATTTT
>-|TRBV2|TRBD1|TRBJ2-7
CASRTGQGLSYEQYF
TGTGCCAGCAGGACCGGACAGGGACTCTCCTACGAGCAGTACTTC
>-|TRBV6-5|-|TRBJ2-7
CASRLTTVSYYEQYF
TGTGCCAGCAGACTAACTACCGTATCATACTACGAGCAGTACTTC